This T cell receptor beta chain was profiled in a study of lymphopenia after photon versus proton radiotherapy. Notes on this clone: The antigen remains undetermined.

This CDR3 region has 16 residues. V was clipped by 4 bases and J by 0 bases; unmatched bases: 5. In germline, CDR1 is SGHNT, CDR2 YYREEE (reference sequence). Assay used: immunoSEQ multiplex PCR; TCRdb lists only in-frame clones, some missing. The sample lists 20,000 to 30,000 clones, 90% occurring once. The study's findings and limits: Better survival with proton therapy was suggested as possible, not demonstrated.

The material sequenced was peripheral blood, taken from a patient treated with photon-based radiotherapy. The sequence was obtained from a woman aged 45 to 65 with cholangiocarcinoma. This rearrangement joins TRBV5-4 to TRBJ1-3; TRBD1 matches at 9 bases. The chain's CDR3 is CASSLGQGSSGNTIYF. The CDR3 coding sequence is TGTGCCAGCAGCCTGGGACAGGGTAGCTCTGGAAACACCATATATTTT.